In its sample, the clone carrying this TCR beta chain was seen many times. Its specificity is unknown. This entry belongs to a study of beta chain features in type 1 diabetes. Findings and caveats of the study: Across all four CD4+ subsets, people with type 1 diabetes showed modestly shorter TCRB CDR3s. HLA influence on TCRB rearrangement stayed unresolved here.

Investigators reverse transcribed all isolated RNA, so they sequenced expressed TCRB transcripts. The data were produced by immunoSEQ multiplex PCR, yet TCRdb's version contains in-frame clones alone and is incomplete. The sample holds 150,000 to 200,000 clones, approximately 7.8% seen once. This sequence was found in a woman aged 40 to 49 with type 1 diabetes. The sequenced sample consisted of central memory CD4+ T cells from blood.

CDR3 DNA: TGCAGCGTTGCATCCGGGGCCAACGTCCTGACTTTC. This encodes CSVASGANVLTF. J is TRBJ2-6 and V is TRBV29-1, with D unclear. In germline, CDR1 is SQVTM, CDR2 ANQGSEA. The CDR3 covers 12 residues. Trimming shortened V by 4 bases and J by 4 bases, and 5 bases separated the two germline ends.